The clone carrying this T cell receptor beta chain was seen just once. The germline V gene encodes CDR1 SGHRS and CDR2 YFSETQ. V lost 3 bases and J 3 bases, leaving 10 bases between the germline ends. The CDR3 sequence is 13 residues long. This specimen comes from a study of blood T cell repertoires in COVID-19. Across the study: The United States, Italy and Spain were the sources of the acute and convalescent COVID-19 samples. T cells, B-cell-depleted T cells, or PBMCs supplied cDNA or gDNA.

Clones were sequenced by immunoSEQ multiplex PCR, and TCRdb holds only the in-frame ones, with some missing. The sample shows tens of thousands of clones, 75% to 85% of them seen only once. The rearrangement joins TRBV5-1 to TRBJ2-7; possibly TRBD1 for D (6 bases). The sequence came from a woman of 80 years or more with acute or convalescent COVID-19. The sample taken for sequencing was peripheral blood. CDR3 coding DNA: TGCGCCAGCAGCTCGGACAGCTACTACGAGCAGTACTTC. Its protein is CASSSDSYYEQYF.